This TCR beta chain is from a study of regulatory T cells in long-lasting Graves disease. The CDR3 totals 15 residues. CDR1 and CDR2 from the germline V gene are KGHSH and LQKENI. The J segment lost 5 bases and the V segment lost 6 bases, leaving 12 bases of the junction unmatched. To make TCR beta libraries, researchers used iRepertoire HTBI primers and Arm-PCR of CDR3 regions. MiXCR was run by TCRdb on the multiplex PCR reads, yielding one entry per CDR3 protein. The profile shows hundreds of thousands of distinct CDR3 sequences, about 16% of them singletons. Time point in this sample: newly diagnosed GD, antithyroid drugs for less than 3 months. The TCR library was made from RNA extracted from PBMCs. This clonotype was found a few times. Its antigen is still unknown. The study's findings and limits: Thyroid tissue was not sampled; only peripheral blood was. TRBV28, TRBJ1-2 and TRBJ2-5 were segments that persistent disease favored.

These data were likewise used in another study, on T cells in Graves' hyperthyroidism and ophthalmopathy. In that study: Most thyroid clonotypes expanded above 0.001 appeared in blood too. Model-based prediction identified ophthalmopathy a median 6.5 months prior to its onset.

The specimen was peripheral blood mononuclear cells (PBMCs), collected at new diagnosis, from a patient treated with antithyroid drugs. The receptor was isolated from a middle-aged woman with Graves disease. This chain links TRBV18 with TRBJ1-2; the match to TRBD1 covers 7 bases. This CDR3 reads CASSPLAQGKYGYTF. The CDR3 DNA sequence: TGTGCCAGCTCCCCTCTTGCACAGGGGAAATATGGCTACACCTTC.